These 2 T cell receptor beta chains were all obtained from the same sample, sequenced in a study of blood T cell repertoires in COVID-19. TCRdb keeps only in-frame clones here, not all; method: immunoSEQ multiplex PCR. Among hundreds of thousands of clones listed, over 75% were seen once. Source material: PBMCs or T cells enriched from blood (not recorded which). These receptor sequences come from a woman aged 60 to 75 who had recovered from COVID-19.

The chain uses TRBV6-5 and TRBJ1-3; unclear D gene. V lost 6 bases, J lost 0 bases, and 12 bases lay in between. CDR3 length: 15 residues. Germline V gene data show CDR1 as MNHEY and CDR2 as SVGAGI. CDR3: CASRASISSGNTIYF. Written as DNA, the CDR3 is TGTGCCAGCAGGGCAAGTATATCCTCTGGAAACACCATATATTTT.

The chain has TRBV2 and TRBJ1-2; no definite D call. Germline V gene sequence: CDR1 SNHLY, CDR2 FYNNEI. Trimming took off 5 bases at V and 2 bases at J, with 12 bases between the two ends. The CDR3 has 14 residues. The CDR3 spells CASSLTQENYGYTF. The CDR3 DNA follows: TGTGCCAGCAGTTTGACACAAGAAAACTATGGCTACACCTTC.